This TCR beta chain was sequenced for a study of blood T cell repertoires in COVID-19. Study background: Samples came from the United States, Italy and Spain, spanning acute and convalescent COVID-19. T cells, B-cell-depleted T cells, or PBMCs provided the cDNA or gDNA that served as material.

This clone came up once. Methods used by the authors: Quantification of nucleated cells was approximated via reference gene primer amplification. Some clones are missing from TCRdb's copy, which holds only in-frame ones; the method was immunoSEQ multiplex PCR. Clonal size and the V and J genes are those of that table, whereas D and trimming came from the DNA. The sample has under 350,000 clones; approximately 86% are singletons. This CDR3 is 14 amino acids long. The V and J ends lost 6 bases and 6 bases, in that order; junction bases with no gene match: 7. Germline values: CDR1 MNHEY, CDR2 SVGAGI. This sequence originates from a man aged 65 to 85 with acute or convalescent COVID-19. J is TRBJ2-2 and V is TRBV6-5; TRBD1 matches at 7 bases. Sample: peripheral blood. The CDR3 here is CASRTDRAAGELFF. CDR3 nucleotide sequence: TGTGCCAGCAGAACCGACAGGGCTGCCGGGGAGCTGTTTTTT.